This T cell receptor beta chain was identified during a study of OX40 agonist ivuxolimab in advanced cancers. At the level of the whole study: Ivuxolimab, which targeted the costimulatory receptor OX40 (CD134), was an agonistic, fully human IgG2 monoclonal antibody. Intravenous ivuxolimab was administered to patients every 2 weeks at six dose levels: 0.01, 0.1, 0.3, 1.5, 3 and 10 mg/kg. Among the roughly 52 dose-escalation patients, approximately 20 had hepatocellular carcinoma, 15 or so melanoma, 9 renal cell carcinoma and 9 head and neck cancer. The dose-escalation cohort was around 83% male with a mean age of around 62 years, ranging from roughly 23 to 90. Prior anti-PD-1, anti-PD-L1 or anti-CTLA-4 therapy was permitted, and approximately 40% of dose-escalation patients had received checkpoint inhibitors. Partial responses occurred in three dose-escalation patients: two with cutaneous melanoma and one with hepatocellular carcinoma. Peripheral TCRbeta sequencing aimed to test whether ivuxolimab altered TCR sequence diversity and caused clonal T-cell expansion. The paper reports the monotherapy dose-escalation portion (N ≈ 52 patients) of the phase I ivuxolimab trial. What the work shows at the level of the full study, not this receptor alone: At doses from 0.1 to 3.0 mg/kg, clonal expansion was seen in both CD4+ and CD8+ blood T cells between baseline and week 6. Antigen specificity was not determined for the clonally expanded peripheral T cells. In the 0.1-3.0 mg/kg groups, partial responders were among the patients with the lowest normalized peripheral clonal expansion, particularly in CD8+ T cells. Low levels of normalized T-cell clonal expansion were also seen in some nonresponding patients. After ivuxolimab, more expanded clones were found on average in CD8+ T cells than in CD4+ T cells.

Genomic DNA was extracted from sorted cells for sequencing of the TCRbeta CDR3 region. The immunoSEQ Assay was used to sequence the TCRbeta CDR3 regions. The table was pulled from immuneACCESS by TCRdb, which kept in-frame rearrangements only. Such tables lose some clones; where checked, under half of the loss comes from unresolved V genes, and the rest has no known cause. The sample records 35,000 to 45,000 clones, 82% of which are singletons. The ten most abundant clones make up approximately 23% of the sample. The CDR3, cysteine through phenylalanine, is 12 amino acids long. The entry retains the CDR3 DNA only, 36 bases that are in frame from base 1. The germline V gene supplies CDR1 SQVTM and CDR2 ANQGSEA. V loses 7 bases of germline sequence and J loses 1 base, and the interval between the two ends is 11 bases. Patients with autoimmune disease history or receiving systemic immunosuppression were excluded from the trial. Peripheral blood for TCR sequencing was collected from all dose cohorts at baseline, on cycle 4 day 1, and on cycle 7 day 1. The samples were drawn from a first-in-human, open-label, multicenter phase I dose-escalation trial of ivuxolimab. Adults with locally advanced or metastatic melanoma, renal cell, hepatocellular, or head and neck squamous cell carcinoma were enrolled in the trial. Before TCR sequencing, CD4+ T cells and CD8+ T cells from peripheral blood were sorted into separate populations.

A word on this clone: The antigen this receptor binds is unknown. It has no much larger one-base neighbor in the sample; base qualities were not kept.

The source was CD4+ or CD8+ T cells sorted from blood, collected in a trial of the OX40 agonist ivuxolimab. This receptor was taken from an adult with an advanced solid tumor such as melanoma, head and neck, liver or kidney cancer. The receptor chain draws on TRBV29-1 and TRBJ2-7, with a tentative D gene TRBD1 over 6 matching bases. CDR3 reads: CSATDSSYEQYF. The bases read TGCAGCGCGACGGACAGTTCCTACGAGCAGTACTTC.